These T cell receptor beta chains were read from a single sample in a study of T-cell memory formation after mild COVID-19. TCRdb fed the 5' RACE reads into MiXCR, producing one record per CDR3 protein. Of 350,000 to 450,000 distinct CDR3 sequences listed, roughly 20% are singletons. Sequencing was done on a sample of PBMCs or a T cell subset sorted from them (not recorded which). The source of these receptors is an adult woman who had mild COVID-19 (a few samples of this study predate the infection). Cell type and time point are not known. Each CDR3 is given with its conserved first and last residue. A D gene is named only where the DNA matches it firmly. The listing skips clone size in some rows; elsewhere it reads once, few, many or a size class.

>-|TRBV27|TRBJ1-4|few
CASSSTSRTNEKLFF
TGTGCCAGCAGTTCGACAAGCAGAACTAATGAAAAACTGTTTTTT
>TRBD2|TRBV20-1|TRBJ2-1|-
CSARVASGSKSYNEQFF
TGCAGTGCTAGAGTTGCTAGCGGATCCAAATCCTACAATGAGCAGTTCTTC
>-|TRBV6-2/TRBV6-3|TRBJ2-7|few
CASWTSRAYEQYF
TGTGCCAGTTGGACATCGCGGGCCTACGAGCAGTACTTC
>-|TRBV5-6|TRBJ2-2|few
CASSLVQGLTGELFF
TGTGCCAGCAGCTTGGTCCAGGGTTTGACCGGGGAGCTGTTTTTT
>-|TRBV5-1|TRBJ2-7|-
CASSLGQMNEQYF
TGCGCCAGCAGCCTAGGACAGATGAACGAGCAGTACTTC
>TRBD2|TRBV10-3|TRBJ2-1|few
CAISESTKTSGAYNEQFF
TGTGCCATCAGTGAGTCCACTAAGACTAGCGGGGCTTACAATGAGCAGTTCTTC
>TRBD1|TRBV12-3/TRBV12-4|TRBJ1-1|-
CASSLGRGLAFF
TGTGCCAGCAGTTTAGGCAGGGGGCTGGCTTTCTTT
>TRBD2|TRBV6-5|TRBJ2-1|-
CASSSSGGTNNEQFF
TGTGCCAGCAGTTCGAGCGGGGGCACTAACAATGAGCAGTTCTTC
>-|TRBV24-1|TRBJ2-5|-
CATSDLTGDETQYF
TGTGCCACCAGTGATTTGACCGGGGACGAGACCCAGTACTTC
>TRBD1|TRBV5-1|TRBJ2-1|few
CASSLGATGWNEQFF
TGCGCCAGCAGCTTGGGCGCGACAGGGTGGAATGAGCAGTTCTTC
>-|TRBV6-5|TRBJ2-7|few
CASSRTEDQYEQYF
TGTGCCAGCAGTCGGACCGAAGATCAGTACGAGCAGTACTTC
>-|TRBV10-3|TRBJ2-7|-
CAIRARELGEQYF
TGTGCCATCAGGGCCAGGGAATTGGGCGAGCAGTACTTC
>-|TRBV5-1|TRBJ1-5|-
CASSEDGNQPQHF
TGCGCCAGCAGCGAGGACGGGAATCAGCCCCAGCATTTT
>-|TRBV24-1|TRBJ2-1|few
CATGRTSYNEQFF
TGTGCCACCGGGCGGACGTCGTACAATGAGCAGTTCTTC
>-|TRBV12-3/TRBV12-4|TRBJ2-2|-
CASSWAGNTGELFF
TGTGCCAGCAGTTGGGCGGGGAACACCGGGGAGCTGTTTTTT
>-|TRBV21-1|TRBJ2-5|-
CASSSTGPDQETQYF
TGTGCCAGCAGCAGTACGGGGCCAGACCAAGAGACCCAGTACTTC
>-|TRBV7-2|TRBJ1-5|-
CASSLLGQGVPQHF
TGTGCCAGCAGCTTACTCGGGCAGGGAGTGCCCCAGCATTTT
>TRBD2|TRBV29-1|TRBJ2-7|few
CSVVGLAVYLYEQYF
TGCAGCGTTGTAGGACTAGCGGTATACCTCTACGAGCAGTACTTC
>-|TRBV5-4|TRBJ2-3|few
CASSLGWRLTSTDTQYF
TGTGCCAGCAGCTTGGGTTGGCGGCTGACTAGCACAGATACGCAGTATTTT
>-|TRBV20-1|TRBJ2-7|-
CSAPDRLAYEQYF
TGCAGTGCTCCTGACAGGCTAGCCTACGAGCAGTACTTC
>TRBD2|TRBV5-1|TRBJ2-1|few
CASSSFLAGNEQFF
TGCGCCAGCAGCTCCTTCCTAGCGGGGAATGAGCAGTTCTTC
>-|TRBV29-1|TRBJ2-3|-
CSVGGAEDTQYF
TGCAGCGTTGGGGGGGCCGAAGATACGCAGTATTTT
>-|TRBV9|TRBJ2-3|-
CASSVVGLRGDTQYF
TGTGCCAGCAGCGTAGTGGGACTCCGCGGAGATACGCAGTATTTT
>-|TRBV4-3|TRBJ2-1|-
CASSQDGPGSYNEQFF
TGCGCCAGCAGCCAAGATGGTCCGGGTTCCTACAATGAGCAGTTCTTC
>TRBD2|TRBV5-1|TRBJ2-1|-
CASSDGLADEQFF
TGCGCCAGCAGCGATGGACTAGCGGATGAGCAGTTCTTC
>-|TRBV24-1|TRBJ2-7|few
CATSDSREGAYEQYF
TGTGCCACCAGTGATTCTCGGGAAGGAGCCTACGAGCAGTACTTC
>TRBD2|TRBV3-1|TRBJ2-7|-
CASSHSGRAVYEQYF
TGTGCCAGCAGCCATAGCGGGAGGGCCGTCTACGAGCAGTACTTC
>-|TRBV6-4|TRBJ2-3|few
CASSDFAGSGPTQYF
TGTGCCAGCAGTGACTTCGCGGGATCTGGACCTACGCAGTATTTT
>-|TRBV5-1|TRBJ2-7|-
CASTAGYLSYEQYF
TGCGCCAGCACTGCAGGTTACCTCTCCTACGAGCAGTACTTC
>-|TRBV7-8|TRBJ2-7|-
CASSPMGQDTYEQYF
TGTGCCAGCAGCCCCATGGGCCAAGATACTTACGAGCAGTACTTC
>TRBD1|TRBV15|TRBJ2-5|few
CATSRYRGLETQYF
TGTGCCACCAGCAGATACAGGGGGCTTGAGACCCAGTACTTC
>-|TRBV12-3/TRBV12-4|TRBJ2-2|few
CASSTRQLGELFF
TGTGCCAGCAGTACCCGACAACTGGGGGAGCTGTTTTTT